Below are 9 T cell receptor beta chains sequenced from a single sample in a study of shared clonotypes between healthy human individuals. Measured with immunoSEQ multiplex PCR; TCRdb has only the in-frame clones, and not every one. There are 2 million to 2.5 million clones in the sample; 95% occur only once, and about 0.13% lies in the top ten. The sequenced sample was naive CD4+ T cells sorted from blood. Subset reported: CD45RA+ positively selected. The receptors were sampled from a man aged 18 to 30 in good health.

The chain recombines TRBV7-2 with TRBJ1-2; D gene unclear. Trimming left V 1 base short and J 4 bases short, with 13 bases between. CDR1 is SGHTA and CDR2 is FQGNSA in the germline V gene. This CDR3 has 15 residues. The CDR3 protein is CASSLVPRSPYGYTF. The CDR3 DNA follows: TGTGCCAGCAGCTTAGTACCAAGATCTCCCTATGGCTACACCTTC.

The chain employs TRBV4-1 and TRBJ1-2, with D possibly being TRBD1 (6 bases). The germline V gene encodes CDR1 MGHRA and CDR2 YSYEKL. The CDR3 is 15 amino acids. Trimming removed 6 bases at V and 5 bases at J, with 19 bases between. The CDR3 protein is CASRPGGGTGYGYTF. In nucleotides, the CDR3 is TGCGCCAGCAGACCCGGGGGGGGCACTGGTTATGGCTACACCTTC.

The chain is built from TRBV6-4 and TRBJ2-2, with D possibly called TRBD1 or TRBD2 (5 bases each). The CDR3 has 13 residues. The V gene's germline CDR1 is MRHNA and CDR2 SNTAGT. Trimming pared 3 bases from V and 8 bases from J, leaving 10 bases between. As DNA, the CDR3 is TGTGCCAGCAGTGAATGGGGACGTGGGGAGCTGTTTTTT. This encodes CASSEWGRGELFF.

This clone has just one count. The rearrangement links TRBV6-6 to TRBJ2-7, with no clear D. The ends were cut back, 6 bases at V and 0 bases at J, with 12 bases in the middle. Germline V gene sequence: CDR1 MNHNY, CDR2 SVGAGI (reference sequence). CDR3 size: 14 residues. The CDR3 region has the DNA TGTGCCAGCAGCCCCAGTTCTCCCTCCTACGAGCAGTACTTC. Translating it yields CASSPSSPSYEQYF.

The CDR3, as DNA: TGTGCCAGCAGCGTAGAGGGCGGATACGAAAAACTGTTTTTT. Amino acids: CASSVEGGYEKLFF. The rearrangement joins TRBV9 to TRBJ1-4; D is unclear. Germline V CDR1 and CDR2: SGDLS, YYNGEE. The CDR3 is 14 amino acids. Trimming removed 0 bases from V and 8 bases from J, with 11 bases in between.

A note on this clone: The identical CDR3 is also encoded by other nucleotide sequences in the sample. This chain links TRBV28 with TRBJ1-3; D call uncertain. CDR3 length: 14 amino acids. Germline values: CDR1 MDHEN, CDR2 SYDVKM. Trimming removed 2 bases from V and 0 bases from J, with 5 bases in between. In DNA form, the CDR3 reads TGTGCCAGCAGTTTACGTAGCTCTGGAAACACCATATATTTT. It specifies CASSLRSSGNTIYF.

The chain has TRBV19 and TRBJ2-3, with 9 nucleotides matching TRBD1. Per germline, CDR1 LNHDA and CDR2 SQIVND (reference sequence). Trimming at V came to 9 bases and at J to 1 base, leaving 2 bases not matched to a gene. This CDR3 is 13 amino acids long. CDR3 in DNA: TGTGCCAGCCGGACAGGGGGCACAGATACGCAGTATTTT. This codes for CASRTGGTDTQYF.

The chain combines TRBV15 with TRBJ1-6; 7 bases map to TRBD1. Germline values: CDR1 LNHNV, CDR2 YYDKDF (reference sequence). CDR3 size: 17 residues. With 5 bases clipped from V and 7 bases from J, the junction kept 14 bases outside the gene matches. The CDR3, as DNA: TGTGCCACCAGCCGTTTATCCGGGACAGTCATAAATTCACCCCTCCACTTT. This sequence encodes CATSRLSGTVINSPLHF. Complete variable domain (other parts from reference TRBV15 and TRBJ1-6): DAMVIQNPRYQVTQFGKPVTLSCSQTLNHNVMYWYQQKSSQAPKLLFHYYDKDFNNEADTPDNFQSRRPNTSFCFLDIRSPGLGDTAMYLCATSRLSGTVINSPLHFGNGTRLTVT.

The V call is TRBV19, the J call TRBJ2-7; the match to TRBD1 covers 8 bases. The junction had 11 bases not matched to a gene; V was cut back by 9 bases and J by 1 base. In germline, CDR1 is LNHDA, CDR2 SQIVND (reference sequence). This CDR3 region has 15 residues. The CDR3 DNA sequence: TGTGCCAGCCGAACCGGGACAGGCTCATCCTACGAGCAGTACTTC. This encodes CASRTGTGSSYEQYF.